This T cell receptor (beta chain) derives from a study of blood T cell repertoires in COVID-19. Study overall: PBMCs, B-cell-depleted T cells, or T cells provided the cDNA or gDNA that made up the material.

Only in-frame clones appear in the TCRdb table, and some are missing; sequencing was by immunoSEQ multiplex PCR. Of 55,000 to 60,000 clones listed, approximately 84% are singletons. The CDR3 runs 14 residues. CDR1 and CDR2 from the germline V gene are SGHRS and YFSETQ. Trimming took 4 bases from V and 2 from J; bases not matched to a gene: 5. The sequence came from a man aged 70 or older with active COVID-19. The sample consisted of peripheral blood. V is TRBV5-1 and J is TRBJ1-2; TRBD1 agrees at 7 bases. The CDR3 reads CASSTDRSNYGYTF. In DNA, the CDR3 is TGCGCCAGCAGCACGGACAGGTCCAACTATGGCTACACCTTC.